This is a list of T cell receptor beta chains from one sample in a study of cytomegalovirus exposure and HLA in healthy donors. The method was immunoSEQ multiplex PCR; TCRdb's version includes in-frame clones alone and lacks a portion of them. The table shows approximately 300,000 clones, with 86% occurring only once. Sequenced: PBMCs. The receptors were sampled from a young woman in good health and CMV-seronegative. CDR3s include the opening cysteine and the closing phenylalanine or tryptophan.

J gene | V gene | CDR3 protein
TRBJ2-1 | TRBV9 | CASSIGQGAYNEQFF
TRBJ1-1 | TRBV10-3 | CAISVEENTEAFF
TRBJ2-6 | TRBV7-8 | CASSLAGLPISGANVLTF
TRBJ2-7 | TRBV15 | CATSRDLPAETTYEQYF
TRBJ1-1 | TRBV4-2 | CASSQVGQNTEAFF
TRBJ2-7 | TRBV20-1 | CSGGTNYEQYF
TRBJ2-2 | TRBV7-2 | CASSLGTSGRGYTGELFF
TRBJ1-4 | TRBV7-9 | CASSDVRMRQGSSEKLFF
TRBJ2-7 | TRBV25-1 | CASSVGAAYEQYF
TRBJ1-2 | TRBV7-2 | CASSAAGGFDYGYTF
TRBJ1-2 | TRBV5-6 | CASQDSYYGYTF
TRBJ1-2 | TRBV9 | CASSAPTGTSHGYTF
TRBJ1-5 | TRBV2 | CASSPMEEQPQHF
TRBJ2-7 | TRBV10-3 | CAINPRAGQETYEQYF
TRBJ1-1 | TRBV19 | CASSKSGVEAFF
TRBJ1-2 | TRBV28 | CASSPRTGSYGYTF
TRBJ2-7 | TRBV4-1 | CASSQASGTAYEQYF
TRBJ2-5 | TRBV7-2 | CASSESGGGHWTQYF
TRBJ2-1 | TRBV6-5 | CASSYSAWEGQFF
TRBJ1-1 | TRBV7-6 | CASSDLEISGRGDEAFF
TRBJ2-1 | TRBV28 | CASRRVEGSYNEQFF
TRBJ2-3 | TRBV11-2 | CASSLGGGGTDTQYF
TRBJ1-2 | TRBV18 | CASSPQGRDYGYTF
TRBJ1-1 | TRBV9 | CASSSTTLSTEAFF
TRBJ2-3 | TRBV10-3 | CAIQSTGSTQYF
TRBJ1-1 | TRBV7-8 | CASRLQGTNTEAFF
TRBJ2-2 | TRBV9 | CASSGGLAGYGELFF
TRBJ1-1 | TRBV5-1 | CASSSRTEAEAFF
TRBJ2-5 | TRBV6-1 | CASRKGTGPFETQYF
TRBJ2-7 | TRBV2 | CAGNPGSGHYEQYF
TRBJ2-5 | TRBV28 | CATGLAGSLRETQYF
TRBJ2-2 | TRBV5-5 | CASSPDPTGELFF
TRBJ2-7 | TRBV18 | CASSPPGTVLYEQYF
TRBJ1-2 | TRBV4-2 | CASSPTGPSNYGYTF
TRBJ1-2 | TRBV5-6 | CASSPGTMKGYTF
TRBJ2-3 | TRBV7-3 | CASSTVGRESTDTQYF
TRBJ2-3 | TRBV27 | CASSPAGWVADTQYF
TRBJ1-2 | TRBV11-1 | CASSLEGPGSGYTF
TRBJ2-5 | TRBV9 | CASSGTPAGTSWETQYF
TRBJ2-2 | TRBV5-1 | CASSTGTGGLAGELFF
TRBJ1-2 | TRBV7-9 | CASSLEEEAEPTF
TRBJ1-1 | TRBV10-1 | CATNREPNTEAFF
TRBJ2-3 | TRBV18 | CASSPLQASSTDTQYF
TRBJ2-1 | TRBV9 | CASSGTSGVYNEQFF
TRBJ2-7 | TRBV6-1 | CATGTASSYEQYF
TRBJ2-5 | TRBV11-3 | CASSVEEGETQYF